Shown below are 4 T cell receptor beta chains from a single sample sequenced in a study of blood T cells in healthy people across ages. Sample-barcoded 5' priming and a J-beta primer mix drove a second PCR of about 7 to 12 cycles. In TCRdb, the 5' RACE reads were re-called with MiXCR into one record per CDR3 protein. This sample has fewer than 2 million distinct CDR3 sequences, with approximately 40% found just once. Material for sequencing was blood. These receptors originate from a human donor in good health.

The genes are TRBV6-5 and TRBJ2-3, with TRBD1 matching 9 bases. The J segment lost 1 base and the V segment lost 2 bases, leaving 10 bases of the junction unmatched. Germline V gene lookup returns CDR1 MNHEY and CDR2 SVGAGI. CDR3 length equals 18 residues. The CDR3 bases are TGTGCCAGCAGTTACGCTCTGTCTCACAGGGGGCGCACAGATACGCAGTATTTT. It codes for CASSYALSHRGRTDTQYF.

DNA for the CDR3: TGCAGTGCTAGGTTGTCGGGGAGCACAGATACGCAGTATTTT. This encodes CSARLSGSTDTQYF. V is TRBV20-1 and J is TRBJ2-3; a weak D match, TRBD2 (5 bases). This CDR3 contains 14 residues. The V gene lost 3 bases and the J gene lost 0 bases, with 10 bases spanning the gap. Per germline, CDR1 DFQATT and CDR2 SNEGSKA (reference sequence).

The rearrangement uses TRBV9 and TRBJ2-3; no reliable D call. V lost 0 bases to trimming and J lost 2 bases, with 10 bases between them. Germline V gene data show CDR1 as SGDLS and CDR2 as YYNGEE. CDR3 length: 15 amino acids. The chain's CDR3 is CASSVEGSITDTQYF. CDR3 in DNA: TGTGCCAGCAGCGTAGAAGGCAGCATCACAGATACGCAGTATTTT.

In the case of this clonotype: The germline gene is not matched at one end of the junction; a read error may be the cause. The chain recombines TRBV12-3 or TRBV12-4 with TRBJ2-1; the match to TRBD1 covers 8 bases. This CDR3 comprises 15 residues. The CDR3 is CASSHGQGRDNGQFF. The CDR3 bases are TGTGCCAGCAGCCACGGACAGGGACGAGACAATGGGCAGTTCTTC.